The T cell receptor (beta chain) under discussion was sequenced for a study of blood T cell repertoires in COVID-19. The germline CDR1 and CDR2 sequences are LGHDT and YNNKEL (reference sequence). This CDR3 has 15 amino acids. Trimming cost V 2 bases and J 3 bases, with 14 bases left between them. Sequenced by immunoSEQ multiplex PCR; TCRdb stores in-frame clones only, minus some. The sample records about 120,000 clones, about 85% being singletons. The clonotype was recovered from a man aged 55 to 70 with acute or convalescent COVID-19. Sequencing was performed on peripheral blood. V usage is TRBV3-1 (or the pseudogene TRBV3-2) and J usage is TRBJ2-7, with D hard to call. In nucleotides, the CDR3 is TGTGCCAGCAGCCAAACCCTTTCGGGTAGCTACGAGCAGTACTTC. Residues: CASSQTLSGSYEQYF.